Here is one TCR beta chain with its context. The data belong to a study of blood T cell repertoires in COVID-19. Study context: Some COVID-19 samples were acute and others convalescent; all came from the United States, Italy and Spain.

Seattle patients were enrolled during active infection and followed longitudinally. TCRdb keeps only in-frame clones here, not all; method: immunoSEQ multiplex PCR. The table includes about 260,000 clones, approximately 88% detected once. This TCR came from an older woman with COVID-19, enrolled during active disease. Source material: peripheral blood.

The CDR3, as DNA: TGTGCCAGCAGTTTATATGGCAGAAACTATGGCTACACCTTC. It encodes CASSLYGRNYGYTF. The V gene is TRBV28, the J gene TRBJ1-2; D gene uncertain. Germline V CDR1 and CDR2: MDHEN, SYDVKM. There are 14 residues in the CDR3. Trimming pared 1 base from V and 2 bases from J, leaving 8 bases between.